This T cell receptor beta chain appears in the sequencing data of a study of metastatic and nonmetastatic thyroid tumors. This clone occurred many times. TCRdb ran MiXCR on the PCR reads. There are tens of thousands of clones in the sample; approximately 4.1% occur only once, and roughly 9.8% lies in the top ten. Not a single patient had been given any form of treatment at any point before undergoing thyroid surgery. Germline values: CDR1 SGHVS, CDR2 FNYEAQ. V lost 0 bases and J lost 5, with 17 bases in between. This CDR3 comprises 16 residues. The material sequenced was blood. The V call is TRBV7-6, the J call TRBJ2-7, with D possibly being TRBD2 (7 bases). The source of this sequence is a female donor with papillary thyroid cancer or a benign thyroid nodule (not recorded which). Some clones in this sample may be carry-over from other donors' samples. This CDR3 is CASSLAGAGALHEQYF. CDR3 bases: TGTGCCAGCAGCTTAGCGGGGGCGGGAGCTTTGCACGAGCAGTACTTC.